Shown below are 5 T cell receptor beta chains from a single sample sequenced in a study of blood T cell repertoires in COVID-19. Some clones are missing from TCRdb's copy, which holds only in-frame ones; the method was immunoSEQ multiplex PCR. The top ten hold over 9% of the sample, which has 55,000 to 65,000 clones, roughly 87% seen once. The sequenced sample was peripheral blood. The source is a human donor with acute or convalescent COVID-19. The donor label of this sample is uncertain.

This chain joins TRBV4-2 and TRBJ2-1; D is ambiguous. The CDR3 has 13 amino acids. CDR1 is LGHNA and CDR2 is YNFKEQ in the germline V gene. V lost 4 bases and J 10 bases, leaving 14 bases between the germline ends. In DNA, the CDR3 is TGTGCCAGCAGCCCAACCAGGTCCGGCGAGCAGTTCTTC. Its protein product is CASSPTRSGEQFF.

The chain couples TRBV5-4 to TRBJ2-1; TRBD1 is a possible D gene (6 bases). The CDR3 extends over 14 amino acids. The V gene's germline CDR1 is SGHNT and CDR2 YYREEE (reference sequence). V shed 7 bases and J shed 10 bases, with 21 bases lying between them. CDR3 amino acids: CASHIVNRESEQFF. CDR3 sequence (DNA): TGTGCCAGCCACATTGTGAACAGGGAATCGGAGCAGTTCTTC.

The chain recombines TRBV3-1 (or the pseudogene TRBV3-2) with TRBJ2-5; 9 positions agree with TRBD2. From germline, CDR1 is LGHDT and CDR2 YNNKEL (reference sequence). J lost 3 bases, V lost 8 bases, and 7 bases had no gene match. The CDR3 runs 14 residues. DNA of the CDR3: TGTGCCAGCTATGCTAGCGGGGCCGAAGAGACCCAGTACTTC. Amino acids: CASYASGAEETQYF.

The chain combines TRBV7-8 with TRBJ2-7, with D uncertain. Deletions cut 3 bases from V and 6 bases from J, with 12 bases between. The CDR3 contains 13 residues. Germline V gene lookup returns CDR1 SGHVS and CDR2 FQNEAQ. The DNA of the CDR3 is TGTGCCAGCAGCTTCCCCCGCCCAGGCGAGCAGTACTTC. Its protein is CASSFPRPGEQYF.

The CDR3 protein is CASSPGLAGFQETQYF. CDR3 coding DNA: TGTGCCAGCAGCCCGGGACTAGCGGGGTTTCAAGAGACCCAGTACTTC. The chain has TRBV5-4 and TRBJ2-5; 13 positions agree with TRBD2. J gave up 2 bases and V 4 bases, and 5 bases lay outside the gene matches. Looked up from germline, CDR1 is SGHNT and CDR2 is YYREEE (reference sequence). The CDR3 loop spans 16 amino acids.